The present T cell receptor (beta chain) was sequenced within a study of CD8 T cells in Susac syndrome. With respect to this clonotype: Its antigen is currently unknown.

V was cut by 0 bases and J by 7 bases, with 17 bases left in between. Germline V gene sequence: CDR1 LGHDT, CDR2 YNNKEL (reference sequence). This CDR3 region has 16 residues. RNA was extracted with the RNeasy kit, and a quantity of about 0.45 to 1 ug was reverse transcribed using random hexamers. TCRdb reprocessed the immunoSEQ multiplex PCR reads via MiXCR and lists one record per CDR3 protein. The data contain some 200,000 distinct CDR3 sequences, about 96% of them singletons. Whole-study results and caveats: An acknowledgment was made by the study that its TCR sequencing and HLA analysis involved relatively few individuals.

This chain joins TRBV3-1 and TRBJ2-3; perhaps TRBD1 as D (5 bases). Specimen: CD4+ T cells from PBMCs. The clonotype was recovered from a human donor with multiple sclerosis. The DNA for the CDR3 is TGTGCCAGCAGCCAAGATCACAGGTCACCGTCCAATACGCAGTATTTT. Residues: CASSQDHRSPSNTQYF.